Listed below are T cell receptor beta chains from one sample, sequenced in a study of T cell repertoires in cytomegalovirus infection. MiXCR, run by TCRdb on the reads, gives a single entry per CDR3 protein. The sample holds 200,000 to 250,000 distinct CDR3 sequences; roughly two fifths are singletons and the top ten take about 60%. The antigens for these receptors are not known. The sample consisted of CD8+ T cells from cultured PBMCs, taken from culture after CMV antigen stimulation. The receptors come from a human donor in good health (CMV status not recorded). Some clones in this sample may be carry-over from other donors' samples. CDR3s leave out the opening cysteine and the closing phenylalanine or tryptophan.

V: TRBV7-6; J: TRBJ2-1; CDR3: ASEGGGRSSYNEQF
V: TRBV25-1; J: TRBJ2-3; CDR3: ASSKSDLHPNTQY
V: TRBV7-2; J: TRBJ2-7; CDR3: ASSEGGQGIYEQY
V: TRBV10-3; J: TRBJ2-5; CDR3: AISESNHFRTGQETQY
V: TRBV28; J: TRBJ1-1; CDR3: ASSRPRNTEAF
V: TRBV7-9; J: TRBJ2-7; CDR3: ASSPPSGRPYEQY
V: TRBV11-2; J: TRBJ2-5; CDR3: ASSFRRTQY
V: TRBV11-3; J: TRBJ2-1; CDR3: ASSLSRSGSYNEQF
V: TRBV7-8; J: TRBJ1-1; CDR3: ASSFRRGTEAF
V: TRBV7-6; J: TRBJ2-1; CDR3: ASSSSGQVRSYNEQF
V: TRBV7-2; J: TRBJ2-1; CDR3: ASSLFVYNEQF
V: TRBV11-2; J: TRBJ2-5; CDR3: ASSSVTFQETQY
V: TRBV7-9; J: TRBJ2-7; CDR3: ASSLGGGGTGEQY
V: TRBV5-1; J: TRBJ2-7; CDR3: ASSLERQASYEQY
V: TRBV7-2; J: TRBJ2-7; CDR3: ASSFLDRNYEQY
V: TRBV29-1; J: TRBJ2-1; CDR3: SVILAGVGYEQF
V: TRBV7-8; J: TRBJ1-2; CDR3: ASSLVGGGNNYGYT
V: TRBV7-3; J: TRBJ2-1; CDR3: ASSLRGGMYTDNEQF
V: TRBV7-8; J: TRBJ2-1; CDR3: ASSALGGLQVYNEQF
V: TRBV27; J: TRBJ2-6; CDR3: ASSFESGANVLT
V: TRBV11-1; J: TRBJ2-7; CDR3: ASSLELTGAQY
V: TRBV20-1; J: TRBJ1-5; CDR3: SAVVHGRNRNQPQH
V: TRBV7-3; J: TRBJ2-6; CDR3: ASSLRGGTFRHSGANVLT
V: TRBV27; J: TRBJ1-2; CDR3: ASSFPLGDGYT
V: TRBV6-6; J: TRBJ1-4; CDR3: ASSPIWTPSNEKLF
V: TRBV7-4; J: TRBJ1-1; CDR3: ASSPRSAGLSTVAF
V: TRBV7-6; J: TRBJ2-7; CDR3: ASSSSGAGEQY
V: TRBV5-3; J: TRBJ1-4; CDR3: ASSFEGTSEKLF